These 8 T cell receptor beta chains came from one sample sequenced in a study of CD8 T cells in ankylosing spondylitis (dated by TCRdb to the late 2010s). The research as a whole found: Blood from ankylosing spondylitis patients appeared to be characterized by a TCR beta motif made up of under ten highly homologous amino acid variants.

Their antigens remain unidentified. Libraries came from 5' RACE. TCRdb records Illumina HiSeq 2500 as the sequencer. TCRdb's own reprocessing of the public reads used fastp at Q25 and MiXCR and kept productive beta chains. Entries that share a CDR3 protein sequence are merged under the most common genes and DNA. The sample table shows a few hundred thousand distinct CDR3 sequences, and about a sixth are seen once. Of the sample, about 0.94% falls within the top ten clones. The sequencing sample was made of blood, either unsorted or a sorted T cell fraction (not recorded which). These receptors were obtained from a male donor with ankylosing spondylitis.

The CDR3 sequence is CSARADENTEAFF. In DNA, the CDR3 is TGCAGTGCTAGAGCGGACGAGAACACTGAAGCTTTCTTT. The chain couples TRBV20-1 to TRBJ1-1; no definite D call. Trimming cost V 1 base and J 1 base, with 7 bases left between them. Germline V gene sequence: CDR1 DFQATT, CDR2 SNEGSKA (reference sequence). This CDR3 has 13 amino acids.

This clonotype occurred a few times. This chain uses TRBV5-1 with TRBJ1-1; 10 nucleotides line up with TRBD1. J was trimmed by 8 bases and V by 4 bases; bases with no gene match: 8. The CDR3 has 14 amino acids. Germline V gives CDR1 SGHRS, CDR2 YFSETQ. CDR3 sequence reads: CASSQRTGGWEAFF. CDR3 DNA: TGCGCCAGCAGCCAGCGGACAGGGGGTTGGGAAGCTTTCTTT. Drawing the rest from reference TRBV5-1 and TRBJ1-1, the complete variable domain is KAGVTQTPRYLIKTRGQQVTLSCSPISGHRSVSWYQQTPGQGLQFLFEYFSETQRNKGNFPGRFSGRQFSNSRSEMNVSTLELGDSALYLCASSQRTGGWEAFFGQGTRLTVV.

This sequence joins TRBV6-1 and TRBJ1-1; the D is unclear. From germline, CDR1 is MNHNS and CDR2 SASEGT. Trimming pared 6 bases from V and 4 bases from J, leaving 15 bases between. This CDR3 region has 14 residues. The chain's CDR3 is CASSQNGPFTEAFF. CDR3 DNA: TGTGCCAGCAGCCAAAACGGCCCCTTCACTGAAGCTTTCTTT.

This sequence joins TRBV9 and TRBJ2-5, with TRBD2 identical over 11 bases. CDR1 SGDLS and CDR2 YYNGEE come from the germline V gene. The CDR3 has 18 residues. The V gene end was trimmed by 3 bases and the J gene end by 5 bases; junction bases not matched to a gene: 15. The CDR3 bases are TGTGCCAGCAGCGCCCAATCCGGGACTAGCGGACGAGAGGAGACCCAGTACTTC. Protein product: CASSAQSGTSGREETQYF.

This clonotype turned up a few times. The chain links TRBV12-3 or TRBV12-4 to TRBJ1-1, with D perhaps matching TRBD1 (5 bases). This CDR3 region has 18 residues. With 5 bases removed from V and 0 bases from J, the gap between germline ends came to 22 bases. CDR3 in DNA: TGTGCCAGCAGTGGGGTTTTCGGCAGGGCCGCTATGAACACTGAAGCTTTCTTT. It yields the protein CASSGVFGRAAMNTEAFF.

CDR3 loop: CASSRTGLHGSPLHF. The CDR3 bases are TGTGCCAGCAGCCGGACAGGGTTACACGGTTCACCCCTCCACTTT. J is TRBJ1-6 and V is TRBV5-4, with 8 nucleotides matching TRBD1. Losses at the gene ends were 4 bases for V and 9 bases for J; bases not matched to a gene: 9. The germline gives CDR1 SGHNT, CDR2 YYREEE (reference sequence). The CDR3 has 15 residues.

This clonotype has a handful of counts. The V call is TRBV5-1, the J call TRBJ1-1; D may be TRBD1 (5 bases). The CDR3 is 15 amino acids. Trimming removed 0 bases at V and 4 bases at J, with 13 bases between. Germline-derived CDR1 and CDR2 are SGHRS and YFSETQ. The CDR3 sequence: CASSLALSGSTEAFF. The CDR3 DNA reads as TGCGCCAGCAGCTTGGCCTTGTCAGGGAGCACTGAAGCTTTCTTT. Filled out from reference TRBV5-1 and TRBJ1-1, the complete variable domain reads KAGVTQTPRYLIKTRGQQVTLSCSPISGHRSVSWYQQTPGQGLQFLFEYFSETQRNKGNFPGRFSGRQFSNSRSEMNVSTLELGDSALYLCASSLALSGSTEAFFGQGTRLTVV.

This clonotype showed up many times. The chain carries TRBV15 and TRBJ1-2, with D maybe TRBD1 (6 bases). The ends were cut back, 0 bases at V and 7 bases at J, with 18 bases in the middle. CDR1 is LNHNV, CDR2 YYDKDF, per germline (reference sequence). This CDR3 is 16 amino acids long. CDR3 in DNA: TGTGCCACCAGCAGAGATGGTAATAGCAGGGGTGGTGGCTACACCTTC. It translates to CATSRDGNSRGGGYTF.